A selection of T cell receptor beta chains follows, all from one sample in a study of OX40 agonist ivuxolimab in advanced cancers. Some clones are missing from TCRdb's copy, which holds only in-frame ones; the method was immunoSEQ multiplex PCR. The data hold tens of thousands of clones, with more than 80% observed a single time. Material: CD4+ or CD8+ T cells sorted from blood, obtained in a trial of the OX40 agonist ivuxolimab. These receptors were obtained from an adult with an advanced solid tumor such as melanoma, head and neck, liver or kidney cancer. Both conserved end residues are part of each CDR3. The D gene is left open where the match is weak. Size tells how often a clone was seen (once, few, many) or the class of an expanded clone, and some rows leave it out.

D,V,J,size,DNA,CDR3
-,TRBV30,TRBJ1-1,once,TGTGCCTCGGGGGAGGCGTCGGACACTGAAGCTTTCTTT,CASGEASDTEAFF
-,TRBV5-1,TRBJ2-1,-,TGCGCCAGCAGCTCCAAAGAGGTTTACAATGAGCAGTTCTTC,CASSSKEVYNEQFF
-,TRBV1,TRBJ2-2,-,TGCACCAGCAGCCGAGAAGGGGAGGGGCGCCCCACCGGGGAGCTGTTTTTT,CTSSREGEGRPTGELFF
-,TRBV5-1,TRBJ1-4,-,TGCGCCAGCAGCGAACAGGCCGGGACTAATGAAAAACTGTTTTTT,CASSEQAGTNEKLFF
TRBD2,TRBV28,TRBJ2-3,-,TGTGCCAGCAGTTTAATGGGGACTATCACAGATACGCAGTATTTT,CASSLMGTITDTQYF
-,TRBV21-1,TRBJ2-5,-,TGTGCCAGCAGCACGCGGGGAAAGGAGACCCAGTACTTC,CASSTRGKETQYF
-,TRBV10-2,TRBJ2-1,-,TGCGCCAGCAGTTCGACGAGCAAACACAATGAGCAGTTCTTC,CASSSTSKHNEQFF
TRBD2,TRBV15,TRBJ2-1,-,TGTGCCACCAGCAGAGCCGGGACTAGCGGTAGCTCCTACAATGAGCAGTTCTTC,CATSRAGTSGSSYNEQFF
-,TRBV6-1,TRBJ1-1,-,TGTGCCAGCAGTGATACAGGGATGGGAGGAGGAGCTTTCTTT,CASSDTGMGGGAFF
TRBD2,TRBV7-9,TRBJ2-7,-,TGTGCCAGCAGCTTAGGATGGACTAGCTCCTACGAGCAGTACTTC,CASSLGWTSSYEQYF
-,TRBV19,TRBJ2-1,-,TGTGCCAGTAGTATGGAGCTGTCCTACAATGAGCAGTTCTTC,CASSMELSYNEQFF
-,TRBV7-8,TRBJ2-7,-,TGTGCCAGCAGCGACTGGACCTTGGCATCCTACGAGCAGTACTTC,CASSDWTLASYEQYF
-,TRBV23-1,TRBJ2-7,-,TGCGCCAGCAGTCAATCCCCCCGCAGGGTCTGCGAGCAGTACTTC,CASSQSPRRVCEQYF
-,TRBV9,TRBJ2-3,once,TGTGCCAGCAGCGTAGGGATCAGCACAGATACGCAGTATTTT,CASSVGISTDTQYF
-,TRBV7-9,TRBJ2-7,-,TGTGCCAGCAGGGCACCCGGGTCCGAGCAGTACTTC,CASRAPGSEQYF
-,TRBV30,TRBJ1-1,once,TGTGCCTGCCGGGACACCTTGAACACTGAAGCTTTCTTT,CACRDTLNTEAFF
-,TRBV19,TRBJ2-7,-,TGTGCCACAGGGAGGGGGTACGAGCAGTACTTC,CATGRGYEQYF
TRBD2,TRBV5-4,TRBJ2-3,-,TGTGCCAGCAGCTTGACTAGCGGGACGGGAGATACGCAGTATTTT,CASSLTSGTGDTQYF
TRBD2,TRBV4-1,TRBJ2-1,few,TGCGCCAGCAGCCAAGAGTGGGCGGGAGTGCCGAATGAGCAGTTCTTC,CASSQEWAGVPNEQFF
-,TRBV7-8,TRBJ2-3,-,TGTGCCAGCAGCTTAGCGCTGGGCGGCAGCACAGATACGCAGTATTTT,CASSLALGGSTDTQYF
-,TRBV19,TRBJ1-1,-,TGTGCCAGTAGTATCTCAGGATCGGGAGCTTTCTTT,CASSISGSGAFF
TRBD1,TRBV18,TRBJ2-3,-,TGTGCCAGCTCAAGGGACAGTGGGGATACGCAGTATTTT,CASSRDSGDTQYF
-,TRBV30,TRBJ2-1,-,TGTGCCTGGAGTGTACGGGGATACGAGCAGTTCTTC,CAWSVRGYEQFF
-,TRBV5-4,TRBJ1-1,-,TGTGCCAGCGGGCGGGTGGGCAACACTGAAGCTTTCTTT,CASGRVGNTEAFF
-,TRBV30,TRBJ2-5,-,TGTGCCTGGGCCCCAAAGGACTTTATACAACTGTACCAAGAGACCCAGTACTTC,CAWAPKDFIQLYQETQYF
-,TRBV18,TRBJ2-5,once,TGTGCCAGCTCCAACGTCGGACCGGGCATCCAAGAGACCCAGTACTTC,CASSNVGPGIQETQYF
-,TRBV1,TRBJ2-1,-,TGCACCAGCAGCCACGGCTTGGGCGGCCGCTCCTACAATGAGCAGTTCTTC,CTSSHGLGGRSYNEQFF
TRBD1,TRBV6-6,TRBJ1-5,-,TGTGCCAGCAGTTACACAGGGGGTTTGGATCAGCCCCAGCATTTT,CASSYTGGLDQPQHF
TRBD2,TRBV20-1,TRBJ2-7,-,TGCAGTGCTGGACTAGCCGACGAGCAGTACTTC,CSAGLADEQYF
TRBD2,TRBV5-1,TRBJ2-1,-,TGCGCCAGCAGCTCCTCGGGGGCGGGAGGTGGGTTCTTC,CASSSSGAGGGFF